This TCR beta chain stems from a study of CD8+ T cells in alopecia areata. Study as a whole: Female C3H/HeJ recipients aged about 6-11 weeks got skin from C3H/HeJ graft donors aged roughly 6-13 months that had spontaneous alopecia.

Investigators isolated RNA and reverse transcribed it into cDNA to act as the sequencing template. This table comes from immunoSEQ multiplex PCR, and its TCRdb copy is limited to in-frame clones, with some not included. The data show over 100,000 clones, with none appearing a single time. Details on this clone: Its antigen is not known. Gene names and germline refer to mouse. The read falls 4 residues short of the CDR3 end, and the missing part is taken from the germline J gene.

The study, taken as a whole, reports: An increase in clonality over normal scalp was evident in lesional scalp, especially alopecia totalis/universalis. Patients displayed less clarity in TCR sharing than mice, a finding possibly related to HLA. Among the cells sequenced in scalp samples are also the resident alphabeta T cells of normal skin.

Trimming took 5 bases from V and 0 from J, leaving 10 bases between them. CDR1 NNHDY and CDR2 SYVADS come from the germline V gene. This CDR3 has 14 residues. This clonotype originated in a C3H/HeJ mouse with alopecia areata. This line is of MHC haplotype H2-k. Input material: lesional skin. The V and J genes are TRBV13-3 and TRBJ2-5, with TRBD2 as a possible D gene (7 bases). CDR3 bases read: TGTGCCAGCAGAGGGGGGGATAACCAAGAC. Translation gives CASRGGDNQD. The full CDR3 sequence reads CASRGGDNQDTQYF. The full variable domain, completed using reference TRBV13-3 and TRBJ2-5, is EAAVTQSPRSKVAVTGGKVTLSCHQTNNHDYMYWYRQDTGHGLRLIHYSYVADSTEKGDIPDGYKASRPSQENFSLILELASLSQTAVYFCASRGGDNQDTQYFGPGTRLLVL.